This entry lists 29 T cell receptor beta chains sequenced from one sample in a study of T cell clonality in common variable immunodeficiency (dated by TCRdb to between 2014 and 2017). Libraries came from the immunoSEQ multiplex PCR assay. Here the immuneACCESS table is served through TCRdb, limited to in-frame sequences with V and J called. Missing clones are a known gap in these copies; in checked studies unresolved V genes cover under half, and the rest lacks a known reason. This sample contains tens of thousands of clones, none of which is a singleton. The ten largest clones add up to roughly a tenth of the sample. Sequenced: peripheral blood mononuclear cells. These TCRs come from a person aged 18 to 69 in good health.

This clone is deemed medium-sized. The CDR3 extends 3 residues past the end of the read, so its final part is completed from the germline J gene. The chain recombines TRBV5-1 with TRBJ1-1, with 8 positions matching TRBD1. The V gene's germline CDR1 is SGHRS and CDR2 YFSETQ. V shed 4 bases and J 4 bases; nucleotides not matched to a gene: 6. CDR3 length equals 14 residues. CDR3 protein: CASSLLDRGTEAFF. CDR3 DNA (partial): TGCGCCAGCAGCCTTTTAGACAGGGGCACTGAA.

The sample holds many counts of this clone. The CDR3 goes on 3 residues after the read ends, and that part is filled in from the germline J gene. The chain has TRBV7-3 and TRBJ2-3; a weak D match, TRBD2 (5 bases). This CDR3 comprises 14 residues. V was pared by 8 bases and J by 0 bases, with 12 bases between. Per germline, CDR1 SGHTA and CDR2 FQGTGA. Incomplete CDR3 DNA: TGTGCCAGCGGGAGCGGCGCTAGCACAGATACG. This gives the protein CASGSGASTDT. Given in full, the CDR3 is CASGSGASTDTQYF.

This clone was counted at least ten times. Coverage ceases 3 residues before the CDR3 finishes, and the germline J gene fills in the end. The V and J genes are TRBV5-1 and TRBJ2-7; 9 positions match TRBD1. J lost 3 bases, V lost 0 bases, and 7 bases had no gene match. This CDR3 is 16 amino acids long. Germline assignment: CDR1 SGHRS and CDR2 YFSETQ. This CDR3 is CASSLATGQGLYEQYF. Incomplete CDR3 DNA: TGCGCCAGCAGCTTGGCCACGGGACAGGGACTCTACGAG.

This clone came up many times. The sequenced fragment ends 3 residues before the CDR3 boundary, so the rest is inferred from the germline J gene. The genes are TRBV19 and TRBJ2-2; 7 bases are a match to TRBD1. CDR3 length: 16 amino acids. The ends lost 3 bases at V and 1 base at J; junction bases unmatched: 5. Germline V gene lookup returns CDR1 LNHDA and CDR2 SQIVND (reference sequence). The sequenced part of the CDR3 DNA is TGTGCCAGTAGTATGTACCCAGGGGGGAACACCGGGGAG. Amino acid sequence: CASSMYPGGNTGE. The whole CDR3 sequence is CASSMYPGGNTGELFF.

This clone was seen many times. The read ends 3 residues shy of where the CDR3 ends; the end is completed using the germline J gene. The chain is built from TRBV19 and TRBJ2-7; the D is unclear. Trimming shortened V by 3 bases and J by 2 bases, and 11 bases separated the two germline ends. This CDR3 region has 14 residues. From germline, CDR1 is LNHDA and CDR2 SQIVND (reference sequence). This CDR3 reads CASSIGRATYEQYF. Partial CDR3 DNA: TGTGCCAGTAGTATCGGAAGGGCCACCTACGAG. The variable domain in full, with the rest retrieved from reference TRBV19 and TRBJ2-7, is DGGITQSPKYLFRKEGQNVTLSCEQNLNHDAMYWYRQDPGQGLRLIYYSQIVNDFQKGDIAEGYSVSREKKESFPLTVTSAQKNPTAFYLCASSIGRATYEQYFGPGTRLTVT.

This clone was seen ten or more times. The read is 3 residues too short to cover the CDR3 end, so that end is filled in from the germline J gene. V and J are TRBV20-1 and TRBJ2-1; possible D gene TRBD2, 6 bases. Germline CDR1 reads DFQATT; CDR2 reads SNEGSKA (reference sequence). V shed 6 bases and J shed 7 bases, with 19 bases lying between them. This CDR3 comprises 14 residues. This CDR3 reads CSARRLETTNEQFF. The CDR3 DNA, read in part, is TGCAGTGCCCGCCGACTAGAGACTACAAATGAG.

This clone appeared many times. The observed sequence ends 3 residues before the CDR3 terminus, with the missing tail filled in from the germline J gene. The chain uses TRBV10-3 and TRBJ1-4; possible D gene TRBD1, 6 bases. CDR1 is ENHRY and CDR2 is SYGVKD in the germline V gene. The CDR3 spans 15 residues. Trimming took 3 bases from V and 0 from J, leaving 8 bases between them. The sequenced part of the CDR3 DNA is TGTGCCATCAGTGAAAGGACAGCAACTAATGAAAAA. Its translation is CAISERTATNEK. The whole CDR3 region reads CAISERTATNEKLFF.

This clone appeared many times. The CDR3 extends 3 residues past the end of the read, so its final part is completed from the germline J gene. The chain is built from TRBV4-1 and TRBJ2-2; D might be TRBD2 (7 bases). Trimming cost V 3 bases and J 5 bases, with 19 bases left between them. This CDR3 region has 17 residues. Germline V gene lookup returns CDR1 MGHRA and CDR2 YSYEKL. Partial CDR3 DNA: TGCGCCAGCAGCCAGGGGGCGGGCGGGAGAGGGACCGGGGAG. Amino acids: CASSQGAGGRGTGE. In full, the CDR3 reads CASSQGAGGRGTGELFF.

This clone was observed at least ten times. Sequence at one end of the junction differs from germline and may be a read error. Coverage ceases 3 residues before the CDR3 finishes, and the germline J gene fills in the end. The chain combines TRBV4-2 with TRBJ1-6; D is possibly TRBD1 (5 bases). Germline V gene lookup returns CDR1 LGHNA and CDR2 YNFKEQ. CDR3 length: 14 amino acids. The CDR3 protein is CASSQDDSDSPLHF. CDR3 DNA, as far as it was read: TGCGCCAGCAGCCAAGACGACAGCGATTCACCC.

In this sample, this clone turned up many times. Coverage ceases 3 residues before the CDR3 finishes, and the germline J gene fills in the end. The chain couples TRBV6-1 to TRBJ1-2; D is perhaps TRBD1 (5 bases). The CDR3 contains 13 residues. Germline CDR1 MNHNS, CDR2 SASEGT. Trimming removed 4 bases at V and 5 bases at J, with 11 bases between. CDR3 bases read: TGTGCCAGCAGTGTAATCGGGGGGTATGGC. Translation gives CASSVIGGYG. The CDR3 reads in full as CASSVIGGYGYTF.

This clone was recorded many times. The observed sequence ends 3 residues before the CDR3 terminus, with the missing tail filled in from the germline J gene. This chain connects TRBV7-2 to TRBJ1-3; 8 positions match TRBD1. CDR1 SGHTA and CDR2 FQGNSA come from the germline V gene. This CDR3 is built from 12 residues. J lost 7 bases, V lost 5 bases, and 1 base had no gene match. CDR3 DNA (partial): TGTGCCAGCAGCCGGACAGGGAACACC. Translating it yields CASSRTGNT. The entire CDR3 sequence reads CASSRTGNTIYF.

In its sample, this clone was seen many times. The sequenced CDR3 bases are TGTGCCACCGAGGTCGACAGGGGGACGGGCACAGATACG. Protein sequence: CATEVDRGTGTDT. The CDR3 in its entirety is CATEVDRGTGTDTQYF. V is TRBV19 and J is TRBJ2-3, with 9 positions matching TRBD1. The read ends 3 residues shy of where the CDR3 ends; the end is completed using the germline J gene. CDR3 size: 16 residues. Trimming at V came to 10 bases and at J to 1 base, leaving 12 bases not matched to a gene. Germline V gene data show CDR1 as LNHDA and CDR2 as SQIVND (reference sequence).

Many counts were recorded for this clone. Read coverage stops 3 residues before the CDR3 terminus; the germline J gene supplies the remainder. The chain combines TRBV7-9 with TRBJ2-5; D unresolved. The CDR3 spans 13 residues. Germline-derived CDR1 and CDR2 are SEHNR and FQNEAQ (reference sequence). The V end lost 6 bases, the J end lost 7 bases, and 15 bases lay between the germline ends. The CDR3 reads CASSYGPRGTQYF. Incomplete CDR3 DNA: TGTGCCAGCAGTTATGGGCCCCGTGGGACC.

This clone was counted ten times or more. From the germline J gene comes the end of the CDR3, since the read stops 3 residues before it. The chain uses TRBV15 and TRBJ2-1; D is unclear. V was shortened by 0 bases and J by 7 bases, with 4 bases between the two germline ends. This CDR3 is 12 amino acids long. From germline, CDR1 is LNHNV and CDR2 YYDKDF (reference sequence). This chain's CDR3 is CATSRDMNEQFF. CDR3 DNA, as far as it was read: TGTGCCACCAGCAGAGATATGAATGAG. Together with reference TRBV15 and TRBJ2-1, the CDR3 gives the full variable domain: DAMVIQNPRYQVTQFGKPVTLSCSQTLNHNVMYWYQQKSSQAPKLLFHYYDKDFNNEADTPDNFQSRRPNTSFCFLDIRSPGLGDTAMYLCATSRDMNEQFFGPGTRLTVL.

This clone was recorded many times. The covered CDR3 bases are TGTGCCAGTAAGTCACAGGGCGCCGGAGGC. It encodes CASKSQGAGG. From start to end, the CDR3 is CASKSQGAGGYTF. The chain couples TRBV19 to TRBJ1-2; perhaps TRBD1 as D (6 bases). The read ends 3 residues before the CDR3 terminus; that terminus is restored from the germline J gene. The CDR3 length is 13 residues. In germline, CDR1 is LNHDA, CDR2 SQIVND (reference sequence). The full variable domain, with the rest looked up from reference TRBV19 and TRBJ1-2, is DGGITQSPKYLFRKEGQNVTLSCEQNLNHDAMYWYRQDPGQGLRLIYYSQIVNDFQKGDIAEGYSVSREKKESFPLTVTSAQKNPTAFYLCASKSQGAGGYTFGSGTRLTVV.

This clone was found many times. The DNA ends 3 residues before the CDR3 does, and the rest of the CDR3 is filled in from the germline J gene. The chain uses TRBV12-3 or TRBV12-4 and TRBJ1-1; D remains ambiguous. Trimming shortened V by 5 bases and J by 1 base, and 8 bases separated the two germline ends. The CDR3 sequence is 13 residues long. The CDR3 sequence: CASSPTENTEAFF. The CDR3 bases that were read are TGTGCCAGCAGTCCTACAGAGAACACTGAA.

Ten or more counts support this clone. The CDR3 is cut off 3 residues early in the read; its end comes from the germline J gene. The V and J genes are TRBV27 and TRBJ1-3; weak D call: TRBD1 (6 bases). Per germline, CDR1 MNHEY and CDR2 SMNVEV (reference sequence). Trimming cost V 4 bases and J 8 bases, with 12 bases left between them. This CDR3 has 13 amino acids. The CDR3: CASSSTGLYTIYF. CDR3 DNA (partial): TGTGCCAGCAGTTCTACAGGGCTGTACACC.

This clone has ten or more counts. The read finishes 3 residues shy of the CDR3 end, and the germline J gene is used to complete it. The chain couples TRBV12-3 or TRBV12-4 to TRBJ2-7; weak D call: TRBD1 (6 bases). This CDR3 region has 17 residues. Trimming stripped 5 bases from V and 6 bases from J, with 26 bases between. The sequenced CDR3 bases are TGTGCCAGCAGTCCCGACTACAGGGTACCACGTTTGTGCGAG. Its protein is CASSPDYRVPRLCE. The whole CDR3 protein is CASSPDYRVPRLCEQYF.

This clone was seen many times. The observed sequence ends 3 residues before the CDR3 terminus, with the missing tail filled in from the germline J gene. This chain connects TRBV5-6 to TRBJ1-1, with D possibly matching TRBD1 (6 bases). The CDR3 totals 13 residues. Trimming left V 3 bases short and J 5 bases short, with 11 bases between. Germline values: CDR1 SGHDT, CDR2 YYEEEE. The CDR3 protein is CASSSQGSTEAFF. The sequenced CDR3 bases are TGTGCCAGCAGCTCACAGGGCAGTACTGAA. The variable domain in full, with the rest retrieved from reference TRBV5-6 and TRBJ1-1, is DAGVTQSPTHLIKTRGQQVTLRCSPKSGHDTVSWYQQALGQGPQFIFQYYEEEERQRGNFPDRFSGHQFPNYSSELNVNALLLGDSALYLCASSSQGSTEAFFGQGTRLTVV.

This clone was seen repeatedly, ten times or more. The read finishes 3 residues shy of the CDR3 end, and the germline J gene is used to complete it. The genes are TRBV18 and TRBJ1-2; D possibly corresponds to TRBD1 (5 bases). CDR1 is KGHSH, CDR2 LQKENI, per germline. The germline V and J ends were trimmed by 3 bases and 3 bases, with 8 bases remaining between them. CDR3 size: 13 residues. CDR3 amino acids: CASSPDTYYGYTF. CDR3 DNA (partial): TGTGCCAGCTCACCGGACACTTACTATGGC.

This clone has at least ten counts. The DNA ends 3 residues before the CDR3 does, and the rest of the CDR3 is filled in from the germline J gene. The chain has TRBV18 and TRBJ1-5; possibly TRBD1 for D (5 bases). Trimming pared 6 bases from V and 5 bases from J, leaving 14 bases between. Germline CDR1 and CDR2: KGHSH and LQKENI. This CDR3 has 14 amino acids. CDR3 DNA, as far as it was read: TGTGCCAGCTCCCCAGGCCAGACAGATCAGCCC. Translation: CASSPGQTDQP. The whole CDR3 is CASSPGQTDQPQHF.

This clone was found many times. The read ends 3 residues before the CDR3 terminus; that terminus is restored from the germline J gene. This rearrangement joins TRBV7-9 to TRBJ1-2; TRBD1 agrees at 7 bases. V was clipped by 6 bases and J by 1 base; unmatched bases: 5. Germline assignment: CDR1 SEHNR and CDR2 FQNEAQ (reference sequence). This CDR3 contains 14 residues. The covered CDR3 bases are TGTGCCAGCAGTTTACAGGGGTTTAACTATGGC. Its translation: CASSLQGFNYG. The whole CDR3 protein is CASSLQGFNYGYTF.

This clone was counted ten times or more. CDR3 DNA, as far as it was read: TGTGCCAGCAGTGAAGCACAGAGTTATGGC. Translated, it gives CASSEAQSYG. The entire CDR3 is CASSEAQSYGYTF. The J gene is TRBJ1-2, the V gene TRBV2; no definite D call. The missing CDR3 end, 3 residues past where the read stops, is filled in from the germline J gene. CDR3 length: 13 residues. V lost 0 bases and J lost 5, with 7 bases in between. Germline CDR1 SNHLY, CDR2 FYNNEI.

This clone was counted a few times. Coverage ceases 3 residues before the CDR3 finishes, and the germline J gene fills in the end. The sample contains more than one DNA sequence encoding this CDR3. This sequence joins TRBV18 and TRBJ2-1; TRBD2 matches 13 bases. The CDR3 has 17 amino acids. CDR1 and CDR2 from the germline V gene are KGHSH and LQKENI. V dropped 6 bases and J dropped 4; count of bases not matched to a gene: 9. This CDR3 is CASSLPGLAGLYNEQFF. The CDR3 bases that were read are TGTGCCAGCTCCCTCCCGGGACTAGCGGGGTTATACAATGAG.

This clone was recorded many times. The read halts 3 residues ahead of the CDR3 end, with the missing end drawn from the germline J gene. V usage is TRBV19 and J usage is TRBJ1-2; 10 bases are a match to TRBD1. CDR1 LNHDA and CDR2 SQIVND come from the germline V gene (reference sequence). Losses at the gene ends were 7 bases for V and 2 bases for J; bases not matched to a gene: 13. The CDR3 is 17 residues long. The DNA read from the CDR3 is TGTGCCAGTACCCGGAAAGGACAGGGGGGTAGAAACTATGGC. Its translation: CASTRKGQGGRNYG. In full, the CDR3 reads CASTRKGQGGRNYGYTF.

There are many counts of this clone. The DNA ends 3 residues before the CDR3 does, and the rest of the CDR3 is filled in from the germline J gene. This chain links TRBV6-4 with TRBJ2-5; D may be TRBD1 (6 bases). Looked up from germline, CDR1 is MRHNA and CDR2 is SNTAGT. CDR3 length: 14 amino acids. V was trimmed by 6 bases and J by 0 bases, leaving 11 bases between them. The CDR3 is CASSPQGDQETQYF. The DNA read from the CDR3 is TGTGCCAGCAGCCCACAGGGAGACCAAGAGACC.

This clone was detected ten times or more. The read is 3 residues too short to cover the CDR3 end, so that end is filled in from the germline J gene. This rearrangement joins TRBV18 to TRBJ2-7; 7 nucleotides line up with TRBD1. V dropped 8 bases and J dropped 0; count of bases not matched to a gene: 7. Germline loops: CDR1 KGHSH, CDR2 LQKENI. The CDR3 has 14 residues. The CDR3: CASALQGYSYEQYF. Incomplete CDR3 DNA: TGTGCCAGCGCTCTACAGGGGTACTCCTACGAG.

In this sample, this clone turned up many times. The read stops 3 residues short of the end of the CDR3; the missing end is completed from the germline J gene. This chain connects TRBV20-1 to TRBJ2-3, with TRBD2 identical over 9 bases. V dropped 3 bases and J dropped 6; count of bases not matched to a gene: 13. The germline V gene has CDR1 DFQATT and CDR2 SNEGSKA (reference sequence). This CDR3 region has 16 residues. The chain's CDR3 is CSARGGGGGAPDTQYF. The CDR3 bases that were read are TGCAGTGCTAGGGGAGGGGGCGGGGGGGCCCCGGATACG.

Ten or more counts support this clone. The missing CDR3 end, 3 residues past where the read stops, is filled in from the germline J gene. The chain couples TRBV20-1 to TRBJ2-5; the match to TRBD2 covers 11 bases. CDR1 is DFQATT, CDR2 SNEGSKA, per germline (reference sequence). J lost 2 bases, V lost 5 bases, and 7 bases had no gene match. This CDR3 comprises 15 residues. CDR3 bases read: TGCAGTGCTGAGGTGGGGACTAGCGGTCAAGAGACC. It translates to CSAEVGTSGQET. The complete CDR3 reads CSAEVGTSGQETQYF.